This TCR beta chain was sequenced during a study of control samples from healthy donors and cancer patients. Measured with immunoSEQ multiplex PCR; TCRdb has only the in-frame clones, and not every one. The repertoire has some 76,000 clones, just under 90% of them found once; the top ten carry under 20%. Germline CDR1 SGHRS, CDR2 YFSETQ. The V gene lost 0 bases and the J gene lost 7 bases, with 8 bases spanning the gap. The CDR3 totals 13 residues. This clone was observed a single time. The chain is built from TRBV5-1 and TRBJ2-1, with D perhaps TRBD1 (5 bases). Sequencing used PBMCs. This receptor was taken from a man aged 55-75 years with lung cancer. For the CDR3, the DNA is TGCGCCAGCAGCTTGGTTCAGGGAAATGAGCAGTTCTTC. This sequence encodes CASSLVQGNEQFF.